This T cell receptor beta chain was sequenced during a study of shared clonotypes between healthy human individuals. Study information: There were three CD4 naive, three CD4 memory, two CD8 naive and one CD8 memory plates per donor.

The material for each subset, its genomic DNA, was split evenly across several immunoSEQ plates. Profiling relied on immunoSEQ multiplex PCR, and the TCRdb table lists in-frame clones only, not all of them. The repertoire holds approximately 1,500,000 clones, with around 95% as singletons. This CDR3 is 15 amino acids long. Germline lookup yields CDR1 SEHNR and CDR2 FQNEAQ (reference sequence). Germline trimming cut 4 bases from V and 8 bases from J; bases unmatched to any gene: 8. This sequence was found in a man aged 30 to 45 in good health. V usage is TRBV7-9 and J usage is TRBJ1-4; TRBD1 aligns across 9 bases. The sequenced sample consisted of naive CD4+ T cells sorted from blood. Noted subset: CD45RA+ positively selected. CDR3 in amino acids: CASSSGDRVGEKLFF. CDR3 DNA sequence: TGTGCCAGCAGCTCCGGGGACAGGGTAGGAGAAAAACTGTTTTTT.